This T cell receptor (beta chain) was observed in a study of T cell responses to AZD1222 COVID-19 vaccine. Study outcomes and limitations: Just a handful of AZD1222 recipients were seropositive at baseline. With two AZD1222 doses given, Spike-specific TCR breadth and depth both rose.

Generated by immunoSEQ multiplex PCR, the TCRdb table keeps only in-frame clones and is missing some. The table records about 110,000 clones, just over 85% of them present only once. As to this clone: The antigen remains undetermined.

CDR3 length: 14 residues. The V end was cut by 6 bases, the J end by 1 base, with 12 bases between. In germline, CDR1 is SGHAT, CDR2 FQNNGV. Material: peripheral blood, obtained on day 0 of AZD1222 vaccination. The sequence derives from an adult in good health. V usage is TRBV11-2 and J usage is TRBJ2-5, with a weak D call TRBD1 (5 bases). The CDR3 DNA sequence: TGTGCCAGCAGTAGGGGTGCAGCCCAAGAGACCCAGTACTTC. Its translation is CASSRGAAQETQYF. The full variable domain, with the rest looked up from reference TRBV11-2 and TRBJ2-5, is EAGVAQSPRYKIIEKRQSVAFWCNPISGHATLYWYQQILGQGPKLLIQFQNNGVVDDSQLPKDRFSAERLKGVDSTLKIQPAKLEDSAVYLCASSRGAAQETQYFGPGTRLLVL.